This passage covers 11 T cell receptor beta chains from one sample sequenced in a study of cytomegalovirus exposure and HLA in healthy donors. The PCR had 60 Vbeta and 13 Jbeta primers. The data were produced by immunoSEQ multiplex PCR, yet TCRdb's version contains in-frame clones alone and is incomplete. The sample includes about 180,000 clones, approximately 84% seen only once; the top ten take 0.38%. The sample taken for sequencing was PBMCs. These receptors were obtained from a boy aged 2 to 10 in good health and CMV-seronegative.

The gene calls are TRBV5-1 and TRBJ2-3; D uncertain. Trimming left V 7 bases short and J 3 bases short, with 12 bases between. CDR1 and CDR2 (germline): SGHRS, YFSETQ. The CDR3 length is 13 residues. CDR3 in DNA: TGCGCCAGCTCCCTGTCCCGGACAGATACGCAGTATTTT. Translated, it gives CASSLSRTDTQYF.

The chain uses TRBV10-3 and TRBJ2-5; D is uncertain. V lost 0 bases and J 1 base, leaving 6 bases between the germline ends. The CDR3 is 14 residues long. Germline CDR1 is ENHRY and CDR2 is SYGVKD. The CDR3 sequence: CAISESEIQETQYF. In DNA form, the CDR3 reads TGTGCCATCAGTGAGTCAGAGATCCAAGAGACCCAGTACTTC.

The chain links TRBV7-6 to TRBJ2-6, with 12 bases matching TRBD2. Looked up from germline, CDR1 is SGHVS and CDR2 is FNYEAQ. The CDR3 length is 17 residues. Trimming took 5 bases from V and 1 from J; bases not matched to a gene: 3. This CDR3 reads CASSRLAGVSGANVLTF. The CDR3 DNA is TGTGCCAGCAGCCGACTAGCGGGAGTGTCTGGGGCCAACGTCCTGACTTTC.

As DNA, the CDR3 is TGCGCCAGCAGTGAAGCGGGGTTGGCTGGAAACACCATATATTTT. Translated: CASSEAGLAGNTIYF. The rearrangement uses TRBV10-1 and TRBJ1-3, with D unclear. V lost 3 bases to trimming and J lost 2 bases, with 11 bases between them. This CDR3 is 15 amino acids long. The germline gives CDR1 WNHNN, CDR2 SYGVQD (reference sequence).

V usage is TRBV19 and J usage is TRBJ1-2, with D tentatively TRBD1 (6 bases). The germline CDR1 and CDR2 sequences are LNHDA and SQIVND (reference sequence). Trimming removed 2 bases at V and 8 bases at J, with 15 bases between. The length of the CDR3 is 14 residues. DNA of the CDR3: TGTGCCAGTAGTATAAGGACCAGGGGTGGAGGCTACACCTTC. The encoded protein is CASSIRTRGGGYTF.

The chain employs TRBV10-3 and TRBJ1-2, with TRBD1 identical over 8 bases. CDR1 is ENHRY, CDR2 SYGVKD, per germline. Trimming at V came to 2 bases and at J to 5 bases, leaving 10 bases not matched to a gene. This CDR3 has 16 residues. In nucleotides, the CDR3 is TGTGCCATCAGTGAGCAACCCAACAGGGGGGAGTATGGCTACACCTTC. Protein sequence: CAISEQPNRGEYGYTF.

The rearrangement joins TRBV6-5 to TRBJ2-5; TRBD2 matches 14 bases. CDR1 MNHEY and CDR2 SVGAGI come from the germline V gene. With V trimmed by 6 bases and J by 4 bases, 4 bases remained unmatched. CDR3 length: 15 residues. Here the CDR3 DNA reads TGTGCCAGCAGCCTCGGGACTAGCGGGAGAGAGACCCAGTACTTC. Translating gives CASSLGTSGRETQYF.

This clone was seen more than once but under ten times. The junction departs from the called germline gene at one end, perhaps through a read error. The CDR3 sequence is CASSPGHPIAKNIQYF. CDR3 DNA sequence: TGTGCTAGCAGCCCGGGACACCCCATAGCCAAAAACATTCAGTACTTC. V is TRBV7-7 and J is TRBJ2-4; D possibly corresponds to TRBD1 (6 bases). This CDR3 has 16 residues. Looked up from germline, CDR1 is SSHAT and CDR2 is FNYEAQ (reference sequence).

V usage is TRBV7-3 and J usage is TRBJ2-1; D not resolved. The CDR3 spans 15 residues. Germline loops: CDR1 SGHTA, CDR2 FQGTGA. V gave up 2 bases and J gave up 3 bases, with 11 bases separating them. The CDR3 DNA reads TGTGCCAGCAGCTTAGAAGCATCTGGCTACAATGAGCAGTTCTTC. Translated, it gives CASSLEASGYNEQFF.

The CDR3 DNA reads as TGTGCCAGCAGTAGGACAGCTAGCAATCAGCCCCAGCATTTT. Translated: CASSRTASNQPQHF. This rearrangement joins TRBV2 to TRBJ1-5; TRBD1 might be the D (6 bases). Germline V lookup: CDR1 SNHLY, CDR2 FYNNEI. V dropped 5 bases and J dropped 0 bases, with 8 bases sitting between them. The CDR3 extends over 14 amino acids.

CDR3 sequence reads: CASSFRGVSGTEAFF. CDR3 DNA: TGTGCCAGCAGCTTCCGGGGGGTGAGCGGGACTGAAGCTTTCTTT. The rearrangement joins TRBV11-2 to TRBJ1-1; D might be TRBD1 (5 bases). The germline V gene encodes CDR1 SGHAT and CDR2 FQNNGV. This CDR3 region has 15 residues. Trimming stripped 3 bases from V and 5 bases from J, with 16 bases between.